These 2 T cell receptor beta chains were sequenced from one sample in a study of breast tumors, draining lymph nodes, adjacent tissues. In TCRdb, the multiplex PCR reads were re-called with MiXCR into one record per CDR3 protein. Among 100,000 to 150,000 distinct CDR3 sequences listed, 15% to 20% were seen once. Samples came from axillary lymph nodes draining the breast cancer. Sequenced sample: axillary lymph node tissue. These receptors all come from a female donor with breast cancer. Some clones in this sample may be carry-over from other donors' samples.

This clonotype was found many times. This CDR3 reads CASSAQAGGELFF. The DNA of the CDR3 is TGTGCCAGCAGTGCCCAGGCCGGTGGGGAGCTGTTTTTT. The J gene is TRBJ2-2, the V gene TRBV6-4, with D unclear. Between the trimmed V and J ends, which lost 4 bases and 8 bases, there was a span of 11 bases. Germline CDR1 and CDR2: MRHNA and SNTAGT. The CDR3 is made up of 13 amino acids.

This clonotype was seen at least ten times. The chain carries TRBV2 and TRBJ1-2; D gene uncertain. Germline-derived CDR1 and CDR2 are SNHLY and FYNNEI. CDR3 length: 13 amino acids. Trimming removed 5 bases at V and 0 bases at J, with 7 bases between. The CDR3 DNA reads TGTGCCAGCAGTCCCCAATCTAACTATGGCTACACCTTC. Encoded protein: CASSPQSNYGYTF. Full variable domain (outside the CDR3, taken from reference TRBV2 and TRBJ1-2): EPEVTQTPSHQVTQMGQEVILRCVPISNHLYFYWYRQILGQKVEFLVSFYNNEISEKSEIFDDQFSVERPDGSNFTLKIRSTKLEDSAMYFCASSPQSNYGYTFGSGTRLTVV.